The T cell receptor beta chain under discussion was sequenced for a study of cytomegalovirus exposure and HLA in healthy donors. This PCR relied on a set of 60 Vbeta primers and 13 Jbeta primers. In the original analysis: About 10 million shared chains were among approximately 87 million unique TCR beta chains counted in a later analysis. Sequenced by immunoSEQ multiplex PCR; TCRdb stores in-frame clones only, minus some. V, J and clone size are taken as reported in that table, and D and trimming were inferred from the DNA itself. This table holds under 200,000 clones, around 78% found once. The CDR3 runs 15 residues. CDR1 is PRHDT and CDR2 is FYEKMQ in the germline V gene (reference sequence). V lost 10 bases, J lost 3 bases, and 18 bases lay in between. This clone was recorded a few times.

Source material: PBMCs. The chain links TRBV13 to TRBJ2-2, with D possibly being TRBD1 (5 bases). The source is a woman aged 25 to 39 in good health and CMV-seropositive. The CDR3 DNA reads as TGTGCCACCAGTGAATCCAGGGCAGACACCGGGGAGCTGTTTTTT. This codes for CATSESRADTGELFF.